This T cell receptor beta chain was observed in a study of shared clonotypes between healthy human individuals. Only in-frame clones appear in the TCRdb table, and some are missing; sequencing was by immunoSEQ multiplex PCR. The sample lists approximately 810,000 clones, nearly 95% occurring once. As defined, naive CD8 cells were CD45RO-negative and positively selected for CCR7, with terminally differentiated effector memory CD45RA+ cells excluded. This CDR3 spans 17 amino acids. CDR1 is LGHNA, CDR2 YNFKEQ, per germline. Trimming took 5 bases from V and 0 from J, leaving 17 bases between them. Sequences were obtained from naive CD8+ T cells sorted from blood. The clonotype comes from a man aged 25-45 years in good health. The chain links TRBV4-2 to TRBJ2-1; D is possibly TRBD2 (6 bases). CDR3 loop: CASSSTPLGGSYNEQFF. DNA for the CDR3: TGTGCCAGCAGCTCCACCCCCCTGGGGGGCTCCTACAATGAGCAGTTCTTC.